These 18 T cell receptor beta chains came from one sample sequenced in a study of shared T cell receptors in the human thymus. The data were produced by immunoSEQ multiplex PCR, yet TCRdb's version contains in-frame clones alone and is incomplete. The profile shows approximately 660,000 clones, roughly 90% of them singletons. The same data also contributed to another study, on human thymus T cells.

Sample: thymocytes. Receptors were obtained from a boy under two years old with a congenital heart defect.

The rearrangement uses TRBV11-2 and TRBJ2-1, with TRBD2 matching over 8 bases. V shed 7 bases, J shed 14 bases, and the junction held 16 bases outside the gene matches. Germline V gene data show CDR1 as SGHAT and CDR2 as FQNNGV. This CDR3 is 14 amino acids long. The chain's CDR3 is CASTRGASGLQKFF. Written as DNA, the CDR3 is TGTGCCAGCACCAGAGGGGCTAGCGGGCTCCAAAAGTTCTTC.

The chain joins TRBV29-1 to TRBJ1-2; D gene uncertain. V was shortened by 4 bases and J by 6 bases, with 9 bases between the two germline ends. Germline CDR1 is SQVTM and CDR2 is ANQGSEA. This CDR3 is built from 11 residues. CDR3 protein: CSVVAGDGYTF. The CDR3 DNA reads TGCAGCGTTGTAGCCGGGGATGGCTACACCTTC. The full variable domain, in which reference TRBV29-1 and TRBJ1-2 provide the parts outside the CDR3, is SAVISQKPSRDICQRGTSLTIQCQVDSQVTMMFWYRQQPGQSLTLIATANQGSEATYESGFVIDKFPISRPNLTFSTLTVSNMSPEDSSIYLCSVVAGDGYTFGSGTRLTVV.

This chain links TRBV10-3 with TRBJ2-2; TRBD2 agrees at 10 bases. This CDR3 has 17 residues. Unmatched junction bases numbered 9, after V lost 7 bases and J lost 1 base. Germline lookup yields CDR1 ENHRY and CDR2 SYGVKD. DNA for the CDR3: TGTGCCATCACTCCCATAGGACTAGCGGAGAACACCGGGGAGCTGTTTTTT. It translates to CAITPIGLAENTGELFF.

The chain employs TRBV28 and TRBJ2-3; TRBD2 might be the D (5 bases). The CDR3 has 15 residues. Trimming took off 5 bases at V and 0 bases at J, with 12 bases between the two ends. Germline V lookup: CDR1 MDHEN, CDR2 SYDVKM. In DNA form, the CDR3 reads TGTGCCAGCAGTCTTAGGGAGCCTAGCACAGATACGCAGTATTTT. This translates into CASSLREPSTDTQYF.

In DNA, the CDR3 is TGTGCCAGCAGTGAATACGGGGATGAAAAACTGTTTTTT. Protein product: CASSEYGDEKLFF. The chain employs TRBV25-1 and TRBJ1-4; D not certain. Trimming removed 0 bases from V and 6 bases from J, with 5 bases in between. This CDR3 is 13 amino acids long. The V gene's germline CDR1 is MGHDK and CDR2 SYGVNS. The full variable domain, with the rest looked up from reference TRBV25-1 and TRBJ1-4, is EADIYQTPRYLVIGTGKKITLECSQTMGHDKMYWYQQDPGMELHLIHYSYGVNSTEKGDLSSESTVSRIRTEHFPLTLESARPSHTSQYLCASSEYGDEKLFFGSGTQLSVL.

J is TRBJ2-7 and V is TRBV27; 8 nucleotides match TRBD2. The CDR3 covers 14 residues. The V gene end was trimmed by 4 bases and the J gene end by 7 bases; junction bases not matched to a gene: 9. The germline V gene has CDR1 MNHEY and CDR2 SMNVEV (reference sequence). CDR3 loop: CASSYSGRGWEQYF. DNA for the CDR3: TGTGCCAGCAGTTACAGCGGGAGAGGATGGGAGCAGTACTTC.

The rearrangement links TRBV28 to TRBJ1-2; D gene uncertain. The CDR3 loop spans 14 amino acids. CDR1 is MDHEN and CDR2 is SYDVKM in the germline V gene. The V gene lost 3 bases and the J gene lost 4 bases, with 12 bases spanning the gap. CDR3 residues: CASSFKERIYGYTF. CDR3 in DNA: TGTGCCAGCAGTTTCAAGGAGAGGATCTATGGCTACACCTTC.

V gene TRBV15 combines with J gene TRBJ2-2; 8 bases are a match to TRBD2. The CDR3 runs to 18 residues. Looked up from germline, CDR1 is LNHNV and CDR2 is YYDKDF (reference sequence). V trimming: 3 bases; J trimming: 4 bases; junction bases outside the gene matches: 13. This CDR3 is CATSRDRKTSVGTGELFF. Written as DNA, the CDR3 is TGTGCCACCAGCAGGGACAGAAAGACTAGCGTGGGCACCGGGGAGCTGTTTTTT.

This sequence joins TRBV14 and TRBJ2-7; 9 nucleotides match TRBD2. V trimming: 1 base; J trimming: 1 base; junction bases outside the gene matches: 2. The CDR3 length is 15 residues. Germline CDR1 is SGHDN and CDR2 is FVKESK. CDR3 sequence (DNA): TGTGCCAGCAGCCAAGGGCGGGAGGGGTCCTACGAGCAGTACTTC. The encoded protein is CASSQGREGSYEQYF.

CDR3 region: CASSLAVGLLGGGDEQFF. As DNA, the CDR3 is TGTGCCAGCAGCTTAGCGGTGGGACTCCTGGGGGGAGGCGATGAGCAGTTCTTC. The chain employs TRBV7-9 and TRBJ2-1, with D maybe TRBD2 (6 bases). The CDR3 extends over 18 amino acids. V shed 0 bases and J shed 8 bases, with 23 bases lying between them. Germline V lookup: CDR1 SEHNR, CDR2 FQNEAQ (reference sequence).

The chain links TRBV30 to TRBJ1-4; maybe TRBD1 (5 bases). Germline V gene data show CDR1 as GTSNPN and CDR2 as SVGIG (reference sequence). The CDR3 runs to 12 residues. Between the trimmed V and J ends, which lost 4 bases and 7 bases, there was a span of 10 bases. The CDR3 is CAWTGMAEKLFF. The CDR3 nucleotides are TGTGCCTGGACAGGGATGGCTGAAAAACTGTTTTTT. The full variable domain, completed using reference TRBV30 and TRBJ1-4, is SQTIHQWPATLVQPVGSPLSLECTVEGTSNPNLYWYRQAAGRGLQLLFYSVGIGQISSEVPQNLSASRPQDRQFILSSKKLLLSDSGFYLCAWTGMAEKLFFGSGTQLSVL.

V gene TRBV5-6 combines with J gene TRBJ2-2; TRBD2 agrees at 8 bases. The CDR3 covers 17 residues. Per germline, CDR1 SGHDT and CDR2 YYEEEE. Germline trimming cut 1 base from V and 5 bases from J; bases unmatched to any gene: 10. Here the CDR3 reads CASSLNQGLGWTGELFF. The CDR3 DNA reads TGTGCCAGCAGCTTGAATCAGGGACTAGGCTGGACCGGGGAGCTGTTTTTT.

This sequence joins TRBV19 and TRBJ1-2; 9 nucleotides align to TRBD1. Losses at the gene ends were 3 bases for V and 9 bases for J; bases not matched to a gene: 8. CDR3 length equals 14 residues. Germline-derived CDR1 and CDR2 are LNHDA and SQIVND (reference sequence). The CDR3 DNA reads as TGTGCCAGTAGTATTATAGGGGACAGGGAGAGCTACACCTTC. Amino acids: CASSIIGDRESYTF.

This chain joins TRBV4-3 and TRBJ1-5; TRBD1 is a possible D gene (5 bases). The CDR3 runs 15 residues. The germline V gene has CDR1 LGHNA and CDR2 YSLEER. V lost 8 bases to trimming and J lost 5 bases, with 19 bases between them. The CDR3 sequence: CASAPSARGYQPQHF. The CDR3 nucleotides read TGCGCCAGCGCCCCGAGCGCAAGGGGCTATCAGCCCCAGCATTTT.

This clone has more than one count but fewer than ten. This rearrangement joins TRBV6-6 to TRBJ2-7; 10 nucleotides match TRBD2. The V and J ends lost 6 bases and 9 bases, in that order; junction bases with no gene match: 11. This CDR3 region has 14 residues. Germline CDR1 MNHNY, CDR2 SVGAGI (reference sequence). The CDR3 is CASRTSGRAWGQYF. In DNA form, the CDR3 reads TGTGCCAGCAGAACGAGCGGGAGGGCCTGGGGGCAGTACTTC.

The gene calls are TRBV5-1 and TRBJ2-3, with TRBD2 matching over 11 bases. V shed 3 bases and J 4 bases; nucleotides not matched to a gene: 10. CDR1 is SGHRS, CDR2 YFSETQ, per germline. The length of the CDR3 is 17 residues. CDR3 DNA: TGCGCCAGCAGCTCGGTAGCGGGAGGGCCCGTCGCAGATACGCAGTATTTT. This sequence encodes CASSSVAGGPVADTQYF.

The DNA of the CDR3 is TGCAGCGTTGACGATAGGGCGGGAGCCCACAATGAGCAGTTCTTC. This encodes CSVDDRAGAHNEQFF. This chain connects TRBV29-1 to TRBJ2-1, with 7 bases fitting TRBD2. Germline V gene lookup returns CDR1 SQVTM and CDR2 ANQGSEA. The V gene end was trimmed by 3 bases and the J gene end by 5 bases; junction bases not matched to a gene: 10. This CDR3 has 15 residues.

This chain uses TRBV4-1 with TRBJ1-2; D remains ambiguous. V dropped 0 bases and J dropped 5 bases, with 16 bases sitting between them. This CDR3 spans 16 amino acids. Germline V gives CDR1 MGHRA, CDR2 YSYEKL. The CDR3 is CASSQELRVSRYGYTF. Written as DNA, the CDR3 is TGCGCCAGCAGCCAAGAGCTCCGGGTTAGTCGATATGGCTACACCTTC.